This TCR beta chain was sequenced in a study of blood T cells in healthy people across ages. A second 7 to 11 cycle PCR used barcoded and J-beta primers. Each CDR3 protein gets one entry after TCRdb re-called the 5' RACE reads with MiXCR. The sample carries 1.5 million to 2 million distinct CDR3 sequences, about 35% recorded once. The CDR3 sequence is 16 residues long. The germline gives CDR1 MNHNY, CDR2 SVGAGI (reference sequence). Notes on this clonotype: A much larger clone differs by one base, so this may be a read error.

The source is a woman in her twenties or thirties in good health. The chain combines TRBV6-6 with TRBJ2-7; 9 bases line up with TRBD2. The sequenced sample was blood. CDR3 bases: TGTGCCGGCAGTTATCAACTAGGCGGGGGGGAAGGCGAGCAGTACTTC. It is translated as CAGSYQLGGGEGEQYF.